This T cell receptor (beta chain) is drawn from a study of spatial heterogeneity in lung cancer. Study results and caveats: Within tumors, counts of expanded alpha and beta TCRs tracked tumor mutation counts.

Time point in this sample: sample taken at primary tumor resection. Trimming removed 0 bases at V and 5 bases at J, with 11 bases between. The CDR3 sequence is 15 residues long. CDR1 and CDR2 (germline): SGHNT, YYREEE (reference sequence). One entry per CDR3 protein, called by TCRdb with MiXCR from the 5' RACE reads. The sample carries around 9,700 distinct CDR3 sequences, roughly 8.1% recorded once. This clonotype came up many times. The antigen remains unidentified. The chain carries TRBV5-4 and TRBJ1-4; tentatively, D is TRBD1 (5 bases). The clonotype originates from a male donor with early-stage non-small cell lung cancer. The sample here was lung tumor tissue, taken at surgery. The CDR3 is CASSLDPGTNEKLFF. CDR3 nucleotides: TGTGCCAGCAGCTTGGATCCGGGGACGAATGAAAAACTGTTTTTT.